These 19 T cell receptor beta chains were all obtained from the same sample, sequenced in a study of early T cells in non-severe SARS-CoV-2 infection. TCRdb re-derived calls from the 5' RACE reads in MiXCR, one entry per CDR3 protein. The profile shows about 59,000 distinct CDR3 sequences, 11% of them singletons. The sample taken for sequencing was whole blood. The origin of the receptors is an adult who was a healthcare worker with PCR-confirmed SARS-CoV-2 infection or an uninfected control (not recorded which).

V and J are TRBV5-1 and TRBJ2-3; no definite D call. The ends were cut back, 0 bases at V and 6 bases at J, with 11 bases in the middle. The germline gives CDR1 SGHRS, CDR2 YFSETQ. There are 14 residues in the CDR3. In DNA, the CDR3 is TGCGCCAGCAGCTTGGACAGTTCGGGTGATACGCAGTATTTT. Its protein is CASSLDSSGDTQYF.

This clonotype came up a few times. The gene calls are TRBV3-1 and TRBJ2-7; TRBD1 matches 7 bases. Germline CDR1 is LGHDT and CDR2 is YNNKEL (reference sequence). The trim removed 4 bases at V and 6 bases at J, leaving 12 bases unmatched. The CDR3 runs 15 residues. The CDR3 sequence: CASSRVGTVPVEQYF. CDR3 coding DNA: TGTGCCAGCAGCCGCGTGGGGACAGTGCCGGTCGAGCAGTACTTC.

This clonotype was seen at least ten times. The chain's CDR3 is CASSDHSSIAEAFF. In DNA, the CDR3 is TGTGCCAGCAGTGACCACTCGAGTATCGCTGAAGCTTTCTTT. This chain joins TRBV2 and TRBJ1-1, with unresolved D. Trimming left V 3 bases short and J 6 bases short, with 14 bases between. The CDR3 sequence is 14 residues long. The V gene's germline CDR1 is SNHLY and CDR2 FYNNEI.

This clonotype was observed many times. The chain uses TRBV6-1 and TRBJ1-2; 10 nucleotides align to TRBD1. The CDR3 has 16 amino acids. CDR1 MNHNS and CDR2 SASEGT come from the germline V gene. The J segment lost 1 base and the V segment lost 6 bases, leaving 8 bases of the junction unmatched. The CDR3: CASSDRGLPLNYGYTF. CDR3 nucleotides: TGTGCCAGCAGCGACAGGGGGCTTCCCCTTAACTATGGCTACACCTTC.

This clonotype was counted only a few times. V usage is TRBV10-3 and J usage is TRBJ1-4, with a weak D call TRBD1 (6 bases). Germline CDR1 and CDR2: ENHRY and SYGVKD. The length of the CDR3 is 16 residues. V shed 3 bases and J shed 0 bases, with 11 bases lying between them. The CDR3 nucleotides read TGTGCCATCAGTGAAGGGGGGTCTGCAACTAATGAAAAACTGTTTTTT. It specifies CAISEGGSATNEKLFF.

The rearrangement uses TRBV9 and TRBJ2-7; D is undetermined. Germline V gives CDR1 SGDLS, CDR2 YYNGEE. This CDR3 region has 15 residues. The germline V and J ends were trimmed by 0 bases and 3 bases, with 13 bases remaining between them. This CDR3 reads CASSVEAELGYEQYF. The CDR3 DNA reads as TGTGCCAGCAGCGTAGAGGCAGAACTCGGCTACGAGCAGTACTTC.

This clonotype was recorded at least ten times. J is TRBJ1-1 and V is TRBV18; D is ambiguous. Looked up from germline, CDR1 is KGHSH and CDR2 is LQKENI. The CDR3 sequence is 13 residues long. The V and J ends lost 2 bases and 2 bases respectively, with 6 bases between them. The CDR3, as DNA: TGTGCCAGCTCACCAGGATTAAACACTGAAGCTTTCTTT. It translates to CASSPGLNTEAFF.

In this sample, this clonotype turned up a few times. This chain connects TRBV4-3 to TRBJ2-7; no definite D call. V was pared by 0 bases and J by 0 bases, with 12 bases between. The CDR3 runs 16 residues. In germline, CDR1 is LGHNA, CDR2 YSLEER. The CDR3: CASSQETGPSSYEQYF. The DNA for the CDR3 is TGCGCCAGCAGCCAAGAAACCGGGCCGAGCTCCTACGAGCAGTACTTC.

This clonotype was counted many times. The chain employs TRBV11-2 and TRBJ1-3; no reliable D call. Trimming took 5 bases from V and 4 from J, leaving 15 bases between them. The germline gives CDR1 SGHAT, CDR2 FQNNGV. The CDR3 is 15 residues long. CDR3 residues: CASSPPRTAGNTIYF. The DNA for the CDR3 is TGTGCCAGCAGCCCACCCAGGACGGCAGGAAACACCATATATTTT.

V is TRBV20-1 and J is TRBJ1-2, with D unclear. Germline V gene data show CDR1 as DFQATT and CDR2 as SNEGSKA (reference sequence). Deletions cut 0 bases from V and 5 bases from J, with 7 bases between. The CDR3 consists of 12 residues. The CDR3 reads CSARDLRYGYTF. CDR3 in DNA: TGCAGTGCTAGAGATTTAAGATATGGCTACACCTTC.

This clonotype was seen a handful of times. V usage is TRBV18 and J usage is TRBJ1-2; 7 positions agree with TRBD1. The CDR3 runs 14 residues. Germline CDR1 KGHSH, CDR2 LQKENI. The trim removed 6 bases at V and 5 bases at J, leaving 9 bases unmatched. CDR3 nucleotide sequence: TGTGCCAGCTCGCGAGACACAGGGGATTATGGCTACACCTTC. Protein sequence: CASSRDTGDYGYTF.

The V gene is TRBV6-1, the J gene TRBJ2-6, with unresolved D. CDR3 length equals 13 residues. From germline, CDR1 is MNHNS and CDR2 SASEGT. Deletions cut 8 bases from V and 4 bases from J, with 9 bases between. The CDR3 loop reads CASGLSGANVLTF. The DNA of the CDR3 is TGTGCCAGCGGCCTTTCCGGGGCCAACGTCCTGACTTTC.

This clonotype appeared a few times. The chain joins TRBV12-3 or TRBV12-4 to TRBJ2-1; D is undetermined. The V gene lost 1 base and the J gene lost 6 bases, with 10 bases spanning the gap. This CDR3 is built from 14 residues. In nucleotides, the CDR3 is TGTGCCAGCAGTTTAGGTTTATCAACCAATGAGCAGTTCTTC. Protein product: CASSLGLSTNEQFF.

This clonotype was seen a few times. The V call is TRBV9, the J call TRBJ1-4, with D hard to call. The V end lost 3 bases, the J end lost 7 bases, and 10 bases lay between the germline ends. The CDR3 runs 13 residues. The V gene's germline CDR1 is SGDLS and CDR2 YYNGEE. The CDR3 spells CASSGGGGEKLFF. The CDR3 DNA reads as TGTGCCAGCAGCGGAGGAGGTGGTGAAAAACTGTTTTTT.

The CDR3: CASSVGGGYNEQFF. The CDR3 nucleotides are TGTGCCAGCAGCGTAGGCGGGGGCTACAATGAGCAGTTCTTC. The rearrangement uses TRBV7-2 and TRBJ2-1; the match to TRBD2 covers 7 bases. V dropped 5 bases and J dropped 3; count of bases not matched to a gene: 4. Looked up from germline, CDR1 is SGHTA and CDR2 is FQGNSA. The CDR3 contains 14 residues. Full variable domain (outside the CDR3, taken from reference TRBV7-2 and TRBJ2-1): GAGVSQSPSNKVTEKGKDVELRCDPISGHTALYWYRQSLGQGLEFLIYFQGNSAPDKSGLPSDRFSAERTGGSVSTLTIQRTQQEDSAVYLCASSVGGGYNEQFFGPGTRLTVL.

This clonotype appeared a few times. This rearrangement joins TRBV29-1 to TRBJ1-1; unclear D gene. Germline V gene sequence: CDR1 SQVTM, CDR2 ANQGSEA. Trimming took 4 bases from V and 0 from J, leaving 9 bases between them. The length of the CDR3 is 13 residues. The chain's CDR3 is CSVGRVLNTEAFF. The CDR3 region has the DNA TGCAGCGTTGGAAGGGTCCTGAACACTGAAGCTTTCTTT.

The chain uses TRBV7-9 and TRBJ2-1, with D perhaps matching TRBD2 (6 bases). CDR1 and CDR2 from the germline V gene are SEHNR and FQNEAQ (reference sequence). CDR3 length: 14 amino acids. Trimming left V 3 bases short and J 9 bases short, with 15 bases between. CDR3 DNA sequence: TGTGCCAGCAGCTTGGGACTGATTGGGGGTGAGCAGTTCTTC. It yields the protein CASSLGLIGGEQFF.

This clonotype has a count of ten or more. The junction departs from germline at one end; a sequencing error may be responsible. This rearrangement joins TRBV5-1 to TRBJ2-1; the D gene is possibly TRBD2 (5 bases). Germline CDR1 is SGHRS and CDR2 is YFSETQ. This CDR3 is built from 12 residues. CDR3 in amino acids: CASSLESGLPKF. The CDR3 nucleotides are TGCGCCAGCAGCTTGGAGTCGGGGTTGCCAAAGTTC.

This clonotype has more than one count but fewer than ten. The V gene is TRBV5-1, the J gene TRBJ2-1, with D unresolved. V dropped 3 bases and J dropped 2 bases, with 6 bases sitting between them. The CDR3 totals 13 residues. CDR1 is SGHRS, CDR2 YFSETQ, per germline. The CDR3 protein is CASSSGTYNEQFF. CDR3 DNA sequence: TGCGCCAGCAGCTCTGGAACCTACAATGAGCAGTTCTTC.